This TCR beta chain was found in a study of T cells in Graves' hyperthyroidism and ophthalmopathy. Trimming took 1 base from V and 7 from J; bases not matched to a gene: 2. The germline CDR1 and CDR2 sequences are DFQATT and SNEGSKA (reference sequence). The length of the CDR3 is 13 residues. Using RNA transcripts as the source, TCR beta CDR3 regions were amplified. RT-PCR in the first round (using the HTBI primer set) targeted the TCR CDR3. TCRdb passed the multiplex PCR reads through MiXCR, listing each CDR3 protein once. The table includes 600,000 to 750,000 distinct CDR3 sequences, around 16% detected once.

The chain uses TRBV20-1 and TRBJ2-5; TRBD2 matches at 11 bases. Source material: blood. The sequence derives from a man aged 45-65 years with Graves' hyperthyroidism. The CDR3 nucleotides read TGCAGTGCTAGAGTTAGCGGGAGGGTGACCCAGTACTTC. This gives the protein CSARVSGRVTQYF.